This entry describes one TCR beta chain. As yet, its antigen is unknown. This sample is drawn from a study of shared clonotypes between healthy human individuals. The V and J ends lost 0 bases and 4 bases respectively, with 11 bases between them. CDR3 length: 14 residues. Germline CDR1 is SGHRS and CDR2 is YFSETQ. Profiling relied on immunoSEQ multiplex PCR, and the TCRdb table lists in-frame clones only, not all of them. The repertoire holds about 2.1 million clones, 85% to 95% seen once, with 1.5% to 2% in the top ten. Naive-designated CD8 cells lacked CD45RO, were positively enriched for CCR7, and omitted terminally differentiated effector memory CD45RA+ cells. Notes on the study in general: The expectation was that sequencing depth would affect clonotype sharing among donors.

The sequence came from a young man in good health. Some clones in this sample may be carry-over from other donors' samples. The chain couples TRBV5-1 to TRBJ2-7; D is uncertain. Sequenced material: naive CD8+ T cells from PBMCs. In DNA form, the CDR3 reads TGCGCCAGCAGCTTGGGGCACAACTCATACGAGCAGTACTTC. Its protein is CASSLGHNSYEQYF.